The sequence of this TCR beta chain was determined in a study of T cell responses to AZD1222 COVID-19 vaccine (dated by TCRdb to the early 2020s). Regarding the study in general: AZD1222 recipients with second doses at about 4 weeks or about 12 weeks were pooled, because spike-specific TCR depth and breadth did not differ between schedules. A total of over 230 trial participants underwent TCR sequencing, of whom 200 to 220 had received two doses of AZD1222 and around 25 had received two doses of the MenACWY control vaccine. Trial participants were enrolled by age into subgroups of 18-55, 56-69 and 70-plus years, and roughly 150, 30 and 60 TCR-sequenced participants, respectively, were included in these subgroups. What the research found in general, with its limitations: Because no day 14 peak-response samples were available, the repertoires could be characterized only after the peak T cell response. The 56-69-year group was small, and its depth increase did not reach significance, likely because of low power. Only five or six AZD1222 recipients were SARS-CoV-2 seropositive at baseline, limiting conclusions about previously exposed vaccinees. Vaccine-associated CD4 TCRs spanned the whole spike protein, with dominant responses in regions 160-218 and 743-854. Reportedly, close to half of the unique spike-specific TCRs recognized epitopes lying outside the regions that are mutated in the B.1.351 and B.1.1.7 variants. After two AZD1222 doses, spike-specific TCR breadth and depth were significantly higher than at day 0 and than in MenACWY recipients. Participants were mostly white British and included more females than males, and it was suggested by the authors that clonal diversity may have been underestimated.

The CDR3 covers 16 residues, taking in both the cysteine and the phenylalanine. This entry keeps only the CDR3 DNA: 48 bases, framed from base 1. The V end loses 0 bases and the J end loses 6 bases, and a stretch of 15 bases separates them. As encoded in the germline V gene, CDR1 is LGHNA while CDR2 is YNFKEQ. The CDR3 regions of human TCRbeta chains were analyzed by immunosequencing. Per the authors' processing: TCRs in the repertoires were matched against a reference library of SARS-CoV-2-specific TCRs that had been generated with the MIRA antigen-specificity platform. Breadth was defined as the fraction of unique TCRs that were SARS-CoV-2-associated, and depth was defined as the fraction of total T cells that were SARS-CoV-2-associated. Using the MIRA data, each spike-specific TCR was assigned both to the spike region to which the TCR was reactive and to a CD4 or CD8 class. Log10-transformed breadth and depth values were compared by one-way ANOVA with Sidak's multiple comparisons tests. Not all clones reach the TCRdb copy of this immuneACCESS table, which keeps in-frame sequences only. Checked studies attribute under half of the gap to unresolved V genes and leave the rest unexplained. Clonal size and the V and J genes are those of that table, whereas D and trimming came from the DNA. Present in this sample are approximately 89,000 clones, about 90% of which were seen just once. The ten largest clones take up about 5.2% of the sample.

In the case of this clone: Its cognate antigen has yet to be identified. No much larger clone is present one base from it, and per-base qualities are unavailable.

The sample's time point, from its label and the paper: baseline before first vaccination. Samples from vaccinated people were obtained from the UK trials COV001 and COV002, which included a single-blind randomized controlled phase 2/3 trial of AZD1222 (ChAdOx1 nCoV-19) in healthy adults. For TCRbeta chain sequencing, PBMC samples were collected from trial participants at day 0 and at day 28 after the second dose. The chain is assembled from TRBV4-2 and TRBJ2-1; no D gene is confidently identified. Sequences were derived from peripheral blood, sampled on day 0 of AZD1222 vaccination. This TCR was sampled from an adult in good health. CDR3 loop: CASSQDHGRPINEQFF. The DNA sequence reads TGTGCCAGCAGCCAAGATCATGGCAGACCCATCAATGAGCAGTTCTTC.